One sample yielded the 22 T cell receptor beta chains listed below, sequenced in a study of identical twins. MiXCR, applied by TCRdb to the 5' RACE reads, yields one record per CDR3 protein. The repertoire includes 420,000 or so distinct CDR3 sequences, roughly 18% of them detected once, and more than 10% sits in the top ten. Sequences were obtained from naive T cells sorted from blood. Receptors were obtained from a man aged 50-60 years in good health.

The CDR3 bases are TGTGCCAGCAGGTCACTAGCGGGAGGGCCCGGTGAGCAGTTCTTC. It translates to CASRSLAGGPGEQFF. The V gene is TRBV12-3 or TRBV12-4, the J gene TRBJ2-1, with 13 bases that match TRBD2. The V gene end was trimmed by 6 bases and the J gene end by 9 bases; junction bases not matched to a gene: 8. The CDR3 length is 15 residues.

This clonotype was picked up a small number of times. V gene TRBV7-2 combines with J gene TRBJ2-3, with D possibly matching TRBD2 (5 bases). Germline V gene sequence: CDR1 SGHTA, CDR2 FQGNSA. The CDR3 has 16 amino acids. Trimming cost V 0 bases and J 2 bases, with 12 bases left between them. CDR3 sequence: CASSLAGVWNTDTQYF. DNA of the CDR3: TGTGCCAGCAGCTTAGCGGGAGTATGGAACACAGATACGCAGTATTTT.

A note on this clonotype: One junction end does not reproduce the germline sequence, and a read error may be involved. This chain uses TRBV29-1 with TRBJ1-1; 7 bases map to TRBD1. CDR3 size: 13 residues. Germline V lookup: CDR1 SQVTM, CDR2 ANQGSEA. CDR3 amino acids: CRVAASGGFEAFF. The CDR3 nucleotides read TGCAGAGTTGCGGCCTCAGGGGGATTTGAAGCTTTCTTT. The full variable domain, its missing parts supplied by reference TRBV29-1 and TRBJ1-1, is SAVISQKPSRDICQRGTSLTIQCQVDSQVTMMFWYRQQPGQSLTLIATANQGSEATYESGFVIDKFPISRPNLTFSTLTVSNMSPEDSSIYLCRVAASGGFEAFFGQGTRLTVV.

This clonotype showed up just a few times. The chain couples TRBV5-4 to TRBJ2-7; D may be TRBD1 (6 bases). The germline V and J ends were trimmed by 3 bases and 5 bases, with 15 bases remaining between them. Germline CDR1 reads SGHNT; CDR2 reads YYREEE (reference sequence). The CDR3 has 14 residues. This CDR3 is CASSSTGTRNEQYF. CDR3 coding DNA: TGTGCCAGCAGCTCGACCGGGACACGGAACGAGCAGTACTTC. Using reference TRBV5-4 and TRBJ2-7 for the parts outside the CDR3, the full variable domain is ETGVTQSPTHLIKTRGQQVTLRCSSQSGHNTVSWYQQALGQGPQFIFQYYREEENGRGNFPPRFSGLQFPNYSSELNVNALELDDSALYLCASSSTGTRNEQYFGPGTRLTVT.

This clonotype occurred a few times. The chain couples TRBV20-1 to TRBJ1-1, with D possibly TRBD1 on 6 matching bases. CDR1 is DFQATT and CDR2 is SNEGSKA in the germline V gene (reference sequence). The CDR3 has 13 residues. The germline V and J ends were trimmed by 6 bases and 5 bases, with 16 bases remaining between them. The CDR3 sequence: CSAGPGERTEAFF. The CDR3 nucleotides read TGCAGTGCCGGCCCAGGGGAAAGGACTGAAGCTTTCTTT.

V and J are TRBV12-3 or TRBV12-4 and TRBJ2-3, with TRBD1 matching 11 bases. The length of the CDR3 is 14 residues. With V trimmed by 5 bases and J by 8 bases, 6 bases remained unmatched. CDR3 region: CASSQGQGVPTQYF. Written as DNA, the CDR3 is TGTGCCAGCAGTCAGGGACAGGGGGTCCCTACGCAGTATTTT.

The CDR3 spells CASSFAGNQPQHF. The CDR3 DNA follows: TGTGCCAGCAGCTTCGCAGGCAATCAGCCCCAGCATTTT. J is TRBJ1-5 and V is TRBV7-8, with D unresolved. From germline, CDR1 is SGHVS and CDR2 FQNEAQ. The length of the CDR3 is 13 residues. V dropped 3 bases and J dropped 2 bases, with 5 bases sitting between them. Variable domain in full (rest from reference TRBV7-8 and TRBJ1-5): GAGVSQSPRYKVAKRGQDVALRCDPISGHVSLFWYQQALGQGPEFLTYFQNEAQLDKSGLPSDRFFAERPEGSVSTLKIQRTQQEDSAVYLCASSFAGNQPQHFGDGTRLSIL.

This clonotype was recorded many times. The gene calls are TRBV29-1 and TRBJ2-1; D is unresolved. CDR3 length: 14 residues. Germline loops: CDR1 SQVTM, CDR2 ANQGSEA. V lost 0 bases to trimming and J lost 2 bases, with 8 bases between them. CDR3 amino acids: CSVEDEFTYNEQFF. CDR3 nucleotide sequence: TGCAGCGTTGAAGATGAGTTCACCTACAATGAGCAGTTCTTC.

This clonotype was observed at least ten times. The rearrangement links TRBV12-3 or TRBV12-4 to TRBJ1-5, with D perhaps TRBD1 (6 bases). With 4 bases removed from V and 2 bases from J, the gap between germline ends came to 15 bases. This CDR3 is 16 amino acids long. CDR3 in amino acids: CASSSGQNFRNQPQHF. Here the CDR3 DNA reads TGTGCCAGCAGTTCCGGACAGAATTTTCGCAATCAGCCCCAGCATTTT.

The genes are TRBV11-2 and TRBJ2-7; D is unclear. V gave up 7 bases and J gave up 0 bases, with 10 bases separating them. The CDR3 has 13 residues. CDR1 and CDR2 from the germline V gene are SGHAT and FQNNGV. CDR3 sequence (DNA): TGTGCCAGCACCCTGGCCAACTCCTACGAGCAGTACTTC. Protein sequence: CASTLANSYEQYF.

V is TRBV7-9 and J is TRBJ2-5; 8 bases line up with TRBD2. The CDR3 totals 14 residues. Germline V lookup: CDR1 SEHNR, CDR2 FQNEAQ (reference sequence). With V trimmed by 5 bases and J by 1 base, 3 bases remained unmatched. Here the CDR3 DNA reads TGTGCCAGCAGCCCCGGGACTAGCCAAGAGACCCAGTACTTC. This sequence encodes CASSPGTSQETQYF.

This clonotype was detected many times. The chain links TRBV4-3 to TRBJ2-4, with 8 positions matching TRBD1. This CDR3 has 19 residues. After removal of 0 bases from V and 5 bases from J, the junction contained 15 bases not matched to a gene. From germline, CDR1 is LGHNA and CDR2 YSLEER. The CDR3 coding sequence is TGCGCCAGCAGCCAAGATTTTGGGCAGGGGGCGCTCAGAGAAAACATTCAGTACTTC. Amino acids: CASSQDFGQGALRENIQYF.

The chain is built from TRBV7-9 and TRBJ2-2; TRBD1 aligns across 10 bases. J was trimmed by 6 bases and V by 5 bases; bases with no gene match: 9. The CDR3 runs to 16 residues. The germline gives CDR1 SEHNR, CDR2 FQNEAQ (reference sequence). For the CDR3, the DNA is TGTGCCAGCAGCCCAAGCCGGACAGGGGGTGCCGGGGAGCTGTTTTTT. Residues: CASSPSRTGGAGELFF. Looking up the rest from reference TRBV7-9 and TRBJ2-2 gives the full variable domain: DTGVSQNPRHKITKRGQNVTFRCDPISEHNRLYWYRQTLGQGPEFLTYFQNEAQLEKSRLLSDRFSAERPKGSFSTLEIQRTEQGDSAMYLCASSPSRTGGAGELFFGEGSRLTVL.

This clonotype has only a few counts. V is TRBV7-2 and J is TRBJ1-4; D is possibly TRBD1 (5 bases). Trimming cost V 4 bases and J 5 bases, with 14 bases left between them. The CDR3 sequence is 15 residues long. Germline V gene lookup returns CDR1 SGHTA and CDR2 FQGNSA. The CDR3 DNA sequence: TGTGCCAGCAGCTACAGACGGGACCCGAATGAAAAACTGTTTTTT. Amino acid sequence: CASSYRRDPNEKLFF.

This chain uses TRBV7-9 with TRBJ2-7, with D perhaps matching TRBD1 (5 bases). CDR1 is SEHNR and CDR2 is FQNEAQ in the germline V gene (reference sequence). The CDR3 is 15 residues long. Trimming took off 0 bases at V and 2 bases at J, with 11 bases between the two ends. The CDR3 nucleotides are TGTGCCAGCAGCTTAGCGCTCAGGGCCCCCTACGAGCAGTACTTC. Translating it yields CASSLALRAPYEQYF.

The rearrangement joins TRBV5-1 to TRBJ1-1; D call uncertain. Looked up from germline, CDR1 is SGHRS and CDR2 is YFSETQ. The CDR3 spans 15 residues. Between the trimmed V and J ends, which lost 4 bases and 4 bases, there was a span of 17 bases. The CDR3 here is CASSLDPAVSTEAFF. The CDR3 DNA is TGCGCCAGCAGCCTAGATCCGGCGGTGAGCACTGAAGCTTTCTTT.

This clonotype turned up a few times. This chain uses TRBV19 with TRBJ1-2, with 7 nucleotides matching TRBD1. This CDR3 comprises 14 residues. The junction had 4 bases not matched to a gene; V was cut back by 4 bases and J by 2 bases. Germline V gives CDR1 LNHDA, CDR2 SQIVND (reference sequence). CDR3 residues: CASSKGTVNYGYTF. The CDR3 DNA reads TGTGCCAGTAGTAAAGGGACAGTCAACTATGGCTACACCTTC.

In this sample, this clonotype turned up many times. This chain links TRBV12-3 or TRBV12-4 with TRBJ1-3; 8 bases are a match to TRBD1. The CDR3 length is 17 residues. Trimming cost V 5 bases and J 4 bases; bases outside gene matches: 13. The DNA of the CDR3 is TGTGCCAGCAGTCTGATTGCGACGGACAGGGTCGGAAACACCATATATTTT. Its protein is CASSLIATDRVGNTIYF.

Many counts were recorded for this clonotype. The V call is TRBV20-1, the J call TRBJ2-7; tentative D call: TRBD2 (5 bases). From germline, CDR1 is DFQATT and CDR2 SNEGSKA (reference sequence). The CDR3 loop spans 14 amino acids. The ends were cut back, 3 bases at V and 0 bases at J, with 12 bases in the middle. The CDR3 reads CSASPTTPSYEQYF. The CDR3 nucleotides are TGCAGTGCTAGTCCGACTACCCCCTCCTACGAGCAGTACTTC.

This clonotype showed up just a few times. This chain links TRBV10-1 with TRBJ2-2; D call uncertain. There are 13 residues in the CDR3. The V end was cut by 6 bases, the J end by 1 base, with 6 bases between. Germline V gene lookup returns CDR1 WNHNN and CDR2 SYGVQD (reference sequence). The CDR3 here is CASSRQNTGELFF. For the CDR3, the DNA is TGCGCCAGCAGCAGACAGAACACCGGGGAGCTGTTTTTT.

This clonotype occurred many times. The rearrangement uses TRBV5-1 and TRBJ2-1, with 11 bases matching TRBD2. Unmatched junction bases numbered 9, after V lost 0 bases and J lost 4 bases. CDR3 length: 18 residues. The germline CDR1 and CDR2 sequences are SGHRS and YFSETQ. CDR3 DNA: TGCGCCAGCAGCTTGGGGGCATCTAGCGGGGGGCCTTACAATGAGCAGTTCTTC. It translates to CASSLGASSGGPYNEQFF.

The chain has TRBV3-1 and TRBJ1-1, with a weak D call TRBD1 (5 bases). Trimming shortened V by 2 bases and J by 8 bases, and 24 bases separated the two germline ends. CDR3 length equals 17 residues. The germline V gene encodes CDR1 LGHDT and CDR2 YNNKEL (reference sequence). CDR3 nucleotides: TGTGCCAGCAGCCAAAAAGGAGTGGGTCGGGGCTCGCCCGAAGCTTTCTTT. This sequence encodes CASSQKGVGRGSPEAFF.